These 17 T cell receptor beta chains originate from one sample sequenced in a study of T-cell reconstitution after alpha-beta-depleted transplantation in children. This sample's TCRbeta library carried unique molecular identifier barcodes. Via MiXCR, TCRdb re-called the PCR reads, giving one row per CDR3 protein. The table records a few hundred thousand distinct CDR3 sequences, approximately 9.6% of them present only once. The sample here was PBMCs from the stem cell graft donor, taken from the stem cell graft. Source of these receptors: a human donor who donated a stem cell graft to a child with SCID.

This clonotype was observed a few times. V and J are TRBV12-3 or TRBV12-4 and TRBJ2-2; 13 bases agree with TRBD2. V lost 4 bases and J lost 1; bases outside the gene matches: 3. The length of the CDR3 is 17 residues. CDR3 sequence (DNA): TGTGCCAGCAGTTACACTAGCGGGGGGGTGAACACCGGGGAGCTGTTTTTT. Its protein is CASSYTSGGVNTGELFF.

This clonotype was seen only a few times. The CDR3 region has the DNA TGTGCCAGCAGTTGGCGCGGGACAGGGGGACCTATGAACACTGAAGCTTTCTTT. Translating gives CASSWRGTGGPMNTEAFF. The chain has TRBV6-5 and TRBJ1-1; 11 positions match TRBD1. The germline gives CDR1 MNHEY, CDR2 SVGAGI. The CDR3 is 18 amino acids. V lost 4 bases and J lost 0; bases outside the gene matches: 10.

The CDR3 DNA follows: TGTGCCAGCTCACCAATCCAGGGGTCCTACGAGCAGTACTTC. It specifies CASSPIQGSYEQYF. V is TRBV18 and J is TRBJ2-7, with D possibly matching TRBD1 (6 bases). V lost 2 bases and J 1 base, leaving 9 bases between the germline ends. From germline, CDR1 is KGHSH and CDR2 LQKENI. The CDR3 has 14 amino acids.

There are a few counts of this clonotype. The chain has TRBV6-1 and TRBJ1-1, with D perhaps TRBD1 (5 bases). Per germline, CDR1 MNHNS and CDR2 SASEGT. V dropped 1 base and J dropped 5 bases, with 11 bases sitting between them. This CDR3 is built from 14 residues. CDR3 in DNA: TGTGCCAGCAGTGAAGGGGTGGGGCGGACTGAAGCTTTCTTT. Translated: CASSEGVGRTEAFF.

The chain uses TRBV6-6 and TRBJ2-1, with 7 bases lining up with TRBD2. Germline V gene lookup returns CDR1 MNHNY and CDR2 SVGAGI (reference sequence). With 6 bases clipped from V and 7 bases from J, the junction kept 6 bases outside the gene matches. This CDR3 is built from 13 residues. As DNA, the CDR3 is TGTGCCAGCAGGGGCGGGGGTAGTAATGAGCAGTTCTTC. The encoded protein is CASRGGGSNEQFF.

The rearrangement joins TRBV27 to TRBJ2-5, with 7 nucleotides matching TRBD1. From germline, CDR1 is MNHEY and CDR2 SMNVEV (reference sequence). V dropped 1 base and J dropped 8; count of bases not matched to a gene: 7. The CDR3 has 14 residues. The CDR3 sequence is CASSLLHRGDTQYF. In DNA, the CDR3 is TGTGCCAGCAGTTTATTACACAGGGGAGATACCCAGTACTTC.

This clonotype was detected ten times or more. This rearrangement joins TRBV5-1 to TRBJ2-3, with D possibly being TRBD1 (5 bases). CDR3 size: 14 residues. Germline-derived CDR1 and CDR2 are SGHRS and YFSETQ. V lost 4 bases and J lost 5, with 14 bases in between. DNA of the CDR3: TGCGCCAGCAGCCAGGAGACAGTGTTAGATACGCAGTATTTT. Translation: CASSQETVLDTQYF.

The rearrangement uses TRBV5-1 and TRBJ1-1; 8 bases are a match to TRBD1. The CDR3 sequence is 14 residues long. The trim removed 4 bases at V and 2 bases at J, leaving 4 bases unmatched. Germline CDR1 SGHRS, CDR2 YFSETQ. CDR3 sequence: CASSIQGGNTEAFF. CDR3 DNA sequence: TGCGCCAGCAGCATACAGGGGGGTAACACTGAAGCTTTCTTT.

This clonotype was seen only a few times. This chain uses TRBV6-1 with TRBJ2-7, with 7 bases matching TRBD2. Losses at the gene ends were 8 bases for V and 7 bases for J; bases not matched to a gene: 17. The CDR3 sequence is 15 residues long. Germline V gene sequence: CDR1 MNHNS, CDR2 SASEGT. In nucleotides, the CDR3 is TGTGCCAGCGGGGGTGGCGGACTAGAACTACGTGAGCAGTACTTC. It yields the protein CASGGGGLELREQYF.

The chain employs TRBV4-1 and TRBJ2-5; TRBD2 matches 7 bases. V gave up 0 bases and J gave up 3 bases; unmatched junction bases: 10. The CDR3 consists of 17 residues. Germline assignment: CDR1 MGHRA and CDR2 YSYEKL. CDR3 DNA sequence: TGCGCCAGCAGCCAAGATGAGGCGCGGGGGAACAAAGAGACCCAGTACTTC. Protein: CASSQDEARGNKETQYF.

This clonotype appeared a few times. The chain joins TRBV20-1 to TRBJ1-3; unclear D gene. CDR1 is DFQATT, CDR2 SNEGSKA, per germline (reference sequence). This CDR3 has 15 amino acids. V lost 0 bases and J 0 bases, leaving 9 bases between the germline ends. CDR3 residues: CSARDWGSSGNTIYF. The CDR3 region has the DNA TGCAGTGCTAGAGACTGGGGTAGCTCTGGAAACACCATATATTTT.

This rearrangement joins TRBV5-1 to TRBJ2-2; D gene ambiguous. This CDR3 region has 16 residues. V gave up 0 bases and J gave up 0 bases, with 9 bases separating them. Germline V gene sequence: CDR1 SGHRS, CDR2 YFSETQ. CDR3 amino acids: CASSLVPSTNTGELFF. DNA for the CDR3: TGCGCCAGCAGCTTGGTTCCGTCGACGAACACCGGGGAGCTGTTTTTT.

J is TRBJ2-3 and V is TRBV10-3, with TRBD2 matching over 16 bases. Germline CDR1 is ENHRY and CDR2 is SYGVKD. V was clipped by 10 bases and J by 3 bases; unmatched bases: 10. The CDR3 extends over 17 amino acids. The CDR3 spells CATGTSGGEGPTDTQYF. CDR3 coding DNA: TGTGCCACCGGGACTAGCGGGGGGGAGGGCCCTACAGATACGCAGTATTTT.

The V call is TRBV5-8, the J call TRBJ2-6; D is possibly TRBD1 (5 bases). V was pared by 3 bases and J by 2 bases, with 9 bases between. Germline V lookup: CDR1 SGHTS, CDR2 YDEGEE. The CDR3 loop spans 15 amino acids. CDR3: CASSYQGPGANVLTF. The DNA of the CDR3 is TGTGCCAGCAGCTACCAGGGTCCTGGGGCCAACGTCCTGACTTTC.

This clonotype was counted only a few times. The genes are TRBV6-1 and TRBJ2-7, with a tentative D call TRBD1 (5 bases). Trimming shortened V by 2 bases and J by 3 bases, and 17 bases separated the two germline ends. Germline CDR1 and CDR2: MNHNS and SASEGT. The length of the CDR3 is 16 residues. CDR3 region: CASSEFAVGLFYEQYF. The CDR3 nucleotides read TGTGCCAGCAGTGAATTTGCCGTGGGGCTTTTCTACGAGCAGTACTTC.

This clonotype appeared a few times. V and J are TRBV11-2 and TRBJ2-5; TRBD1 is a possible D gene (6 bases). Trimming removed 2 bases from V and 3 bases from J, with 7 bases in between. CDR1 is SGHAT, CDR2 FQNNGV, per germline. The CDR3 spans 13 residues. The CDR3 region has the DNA TGTGCCAGCAGCTTATACAGGGAAGAGACCCAGTACTTC. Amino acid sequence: CASSLYREETQYF.

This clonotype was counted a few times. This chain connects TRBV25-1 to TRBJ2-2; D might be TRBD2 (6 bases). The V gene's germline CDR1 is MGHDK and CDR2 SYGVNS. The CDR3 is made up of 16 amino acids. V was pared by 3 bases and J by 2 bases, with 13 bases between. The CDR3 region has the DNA TGTGCCAGCAGTGATTATGGCGGGGCTAACACCGGGGAGCTGTTTTTT. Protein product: CASSDYGGANTGELFF.